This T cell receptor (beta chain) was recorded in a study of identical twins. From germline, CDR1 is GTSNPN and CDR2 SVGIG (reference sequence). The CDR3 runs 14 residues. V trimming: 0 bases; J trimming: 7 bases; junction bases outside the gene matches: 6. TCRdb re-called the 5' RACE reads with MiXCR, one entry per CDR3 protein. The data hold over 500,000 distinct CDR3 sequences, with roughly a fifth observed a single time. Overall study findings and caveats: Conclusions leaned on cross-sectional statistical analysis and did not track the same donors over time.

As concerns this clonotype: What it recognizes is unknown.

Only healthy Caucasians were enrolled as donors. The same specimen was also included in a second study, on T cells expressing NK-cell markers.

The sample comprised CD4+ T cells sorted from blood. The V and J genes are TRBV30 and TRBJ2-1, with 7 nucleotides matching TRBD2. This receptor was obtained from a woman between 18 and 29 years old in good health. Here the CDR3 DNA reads TGTGCCTGGAGTGTGTTAAGCGGGGCGAATGAGCAGTTCTTC. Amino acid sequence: CAWSVLSGANEQFF.